The 20 T cell receptor beta chains below were found in one sample sequenced in a study of shared clonotypes between healthy human individuals. Sequencing used immunoSEQ multiplex PCR; TCRdb keeps in-frame clones, though not all of them. The data show about a million clones, around three quarters seen once. Material: memory CD4+ T cells from PBMCs. Documented subset: CD45RA-negative fraction. The receptors here all came from a man aged 18 to 30 in good health. Some clones in this sample may be carry-over from other donors' samples.

V usage is TRBV5-6 and J usage is TRBJ1-1, with D maybe TRBD1 (5 bases). The CDR3 sequence is 16 residues long. Germline values: CDR1 SGHDT, CDR2 YYEEEE. Trimming removed 0 bases at V and 0 bases at J, with 12 bases between. The CDR3, as DNA: TGTGCCAGCAGCTTGGCGTTACAGGCGTTGAACACTGAAGCTTTCTTT. Protein product: CASSLALQALNTEAFF. The entire variable domain, with the rest obtained from reference TRBV5-6 and TRBJ1-1, is as follows: DAGVTQSPTHLIKTRGQQVTLRCSPKSGHDTVSWYQQALGQGPQFIFQYYEEEERQRGNFPDRFSGHQFPNYSSELNVNALLLGDSALYLCASSLALQALNTEAFFGQGTRLTVV.

The rearrangement links TRBV15 to TRBJ1-1; possibly TRBD1 for D (6 bases). Germline CDR1 LNHNV, CDR2 YYDKDF (reference sequence). This CDR3 region has 14 residues. V lost 4 bases to trimming and J lost 1 base, with 10 bases between them. CDR3 DNA sequence: TGTGCCACCAGCATGGGGACAAGGAACACTGAAGCTTTCTTT. Translated, it gives CATSMGTRNTEAFF.

The V call is TRBV7-9, the J call TRBJ2-1; the D gene could be TRBD1 or TRBD2 (5 bases each). Germline V gene sequence: CDR1 SEHNR, CDR2 FQNEAQ (reference sequence). This CDR3 is built from 17 residues. V gave up 0 bases and J gave up 12 bases, with 24 bases separating them. CDR3 sequence reads: CASSLAGRRGEGNGQFF. For the CDR3, the DNA is TGTGCCAGCAGCTTAGCGGGTCGAAGGGGCGAGGGGAACGGGCAGTTCTTC.

Regarding this clone: The sample has other DNA sequences that encode this CDR3 too. The rearrangement uses TRBV6-5 and TRBJ1-4, with D possibly TRBD1 on 5 matching bases. The CDR3 runs to 14 residues. V dropped 3 bases and J dropped 4 bases, with 9 bases sitting between them. Germline lookup yields CDR1 MNHEY and CDR2 SVGAGI. CDR3 sequence (DNA): TGTGCCAGCAGTTATCGGGGGGGTAATGAAAAACTGTTTTTT. It yields the protein CASSYRGGNEKLFF.

This clone appeared once. The rearrangement joins TRBV2 to TRBJ1-2; 7 positions match TRBD1. With 2 bases clipped from V and 10 bases from J, the junction kept 4 bases outside the gene matches. The CDR3 covers 12 residues. Germline V CDR1 and CDR2: SNHLY, FYNNEI. CDR3 region: CASSERDSLYTF. CDR3 sequence (DNA): TGTGCCAGCAGTGAAAGGGACAGTCTCTACACCTTC.

The genes are TRBV28 and TRBJ1-2; D may be TRBD1 (6 bases). The CDR3 extends over 11 amino acids. Trimming stripped 10 bases from V and 4 bases from J, with 10 bases between. Per germline, CDR1 MDHEN and CDR2 SYDVKM. The CDR3 DNA sequence: TGTGCCATTACACAGGGCTATGGCTACACCTTC. Amino acid sequence: CAITQGYGYTF.

This rearrangement joins TRBV2 to TRBJ2-1; TRBD2 agrees at 8 bases. This CDR3 contains 13 residues. Germline values: CDR1 SNHLY, CDR2 FYNNEI. V trimming: 11 bases; J trimming: 4 bases; junction bases outside the gene matches: 7. CDR3 DNA: TGTGCCGGATCTAGCGGGTATTACAATGAGCAGTTCTTC. Its protein product is CAGSSGYYNEQFF.

V is TRBV5-1 and J is TRBJ1-2; D is possibly TRBD1 (5 bases). CDR1 is SGHRS and CDR2 is YFSETQ in the germline V gene. The CDR3 extends over 14 amino acids. V was clipped by 7 bases and J by 7 bases, with 20 bases between them. The CDR3 DNA is TGCGCCAGCGGGGCACTGGCGGGGGTCGCTGGCTACACCTTC. Amino acid sequence: CASGALAGVAGYTF.

The chain combines TRBV5-1 with TRBJ2-5; TRBD2 agrees at 13 bases. The CDR3 is made up of 16 amino acids. J gave up 0 bases and V 5 bases, and 4 bases lay outside the gene matches. Germline loops: CDR1 SGHRS, CDR2 YFSETQ. This CDR3 reads CASRGGTSGNQETQYF. The CDR3 DNA sequence: TGCGCCAGCAGGGGAGGGACTAGCGGGAACCAAGAGACCCAGTACTTC.

This clone was detected only a few times. This rearrangement joins TRBV27 to TRBJ2-7; 7 bases are shared with TRBD1. The J segment lost 4 bases and the V segment lost 6 bases, leaving 9 bases of the junction unmatched. The CDR3 covers 14 residues. The germline V gene encodes CDR1 MNHEY and CDR2 SMNVEV (reference sequence). The CDR3 here is CASSPQGVLYEQYF. The CDR3 coding sequence is TGTGCCAGCAGCCCCCAGGGGGTCCTTTACGAGCAGTACTTC.

This chain connects TRBV6-1 to TRBJ2-7; 7 bases match TRBD1. Trimming cost V 4 bases and J 2 bases; bases outside gene matches: 8. Looked up from germline, CDR1 is MNHNS and CDR2 is SASEGT. This CDR3 contains 15 residues. In DNA, the CDR3 is TGTGCCAGCAGTGTGACTGGACAGGCTACCTACGAGCAGTACTTC. It yields the protein CASSVTGQATYEQYF.

Many counts were recorded for this clone. This chain joins TRBV5-4 and TRBJ2-1; the match to TRBD2 covers 13 bases. This CDR3 has 16 residues. Trimming took 5 bases from V and 1 from J; bases not matched to a gene: 3. Germline CDR1 and CDR2: SGHNT and YYREEE (reference sequence). Written as DNA, the CDR3 is TGTGCCAGCAGGACTAGCGGGAGGAGGTCCTACAATGAGCAGTTCTTC. It yields the protein CASRTSGRRSYNEQFF.

V is TRBV4-1 and J is TRBJ1-2; D is unclear. The V end was cut by 2 bases, the J end by 0 bases, with 13 bases between. Per the germline V gene, CDR1 is MGHRA and CDR2 is YSYEKL. This CDR3 spans 16 amino acids. CDR3 DNA sequence: TGCGCCAGCAGCCAAATGGGGAGTGCTTCTAACTATGGCTACACCTTC. Its protein product is CASSQMGSASNYGYTF.

About this clone itself: Distinct nucleotide sequences in the sample also encode this CDR3. The V gene is TRBV18, the J gene TRBJ1-1; 7 bases are a match to TRBD1. The CDR3 is 15 amino acids. Germline V gene data show CDR1 as KGHSH and CDR2 as LQKENI. Germline trimming cut 1 base from V and 0 bases from J; bases unmatched to any gene: 2. The CDR3 DNA follows: TGTGCCAGCTCACCACAGGGACAGATGAACACTGAAGCTTTCTTT. Translation gives CASSPQGQMNTEAFF.

This clone was seen more than once but under ten times. This rearrangement joins TRBV11-2 to TRBJ1-1; the match to TRBD1 covers 8 bases. The germline V gene encodes CDR1 SGHAT and CDR2 FQNNGV. V gave up 1 base and J gave up 0 bases; unmatched junction bases: 7. This CDR3 comprises 17 residues. The CDR3 sequence: CASSLVTGGSMNTEAFF. In DNA form, the CDR3 reads TGTGCCAGCAGCTTAGTAACAGGGGGTAGTATGAACACTGAAGCTTTCTTT.

The chain recombines TRBV6-1 with TRBJ1-4, with 8 bases fitting TRBD1. Germline V lookup: CDR1 MNHNS, CDR2 SASEGT. The CDR3 is made up of 16 amino acids. The J segment lost 7 bases and the V segment lost 1 base, leaving 8 bases of the junction unmatched. Here the CDR3 DNA reads TGTGCCAGCAGTGAAGGGAGGACAGGGAACGGTGAAAAACTGTTTTTT. Translating gives CASSEGRTGNGEKLFF.

The chain has TRBV7-6 and TRBJ2-7, with 8 bases identical to TRBD1. Germline V lookup: CDR1 SGHVS, CDR2 FNYEAQ. After removal of 1 base from V and 2 bases from J, the junction contained 4 bases not matched to a gene. The CDR3 runs 15 residues. The CDR3 region is CASSLVATGAYEQYF. CDR3 nucleotide sequence: TGTGCCAGCAGCTTAGTAGCGACAGGGGCCTACGAGCAGTACTTC.

About this clone: Other DNA sequences in the sample encode the same CDR3. The V call is TRBV18, the J call TRBJ2-7; either TRBD1 or TRBD2 may fit D (5 bases each). V was cut by 6 bases and J by 4 bases, with 13 bases left in between. The germline V gene encodes CDR1 KGHSH and CDR2 LQKENI. This CDR3 is 13 amino acids long. CDR3 loop: CASSPGTGYEQYF. Written as DNA, the CDR3 is TGTGCCAGCTCCCCAGGGACGGGGTACGAGCAGTACTTC.

The chain carries TRBV2 and TRBJ2-5, with 9 bases matching TRBD2. V trimming: 7 bases; J trimming: 5 bases; junction bases outside the gene matches: 8. In germline, CDR1 is SNHLY, CDR2 FYNNEI. This CDR3 is 14 amino acids long. The CDR3 loop reads CASKAGGGIETQYF. In nucleotides, the CDR3 is TGTGCCAGCAAGGCGGGAGGGGGGATTGAGACCCAGTACTTC.

V usage is TRBV7-3 and J usage is TRBJ2-5, with 7 bases matching TRBD1. V was pared by 5 bases and J by 2 bases, with 2 bases of the junction left unmatched. CDR3 length equals 13 residues. Germline V gives CDR1 SGHTA, CDR2 FQGTGA. The CDR3 is CASSETGQETQYF. Here the CDR3 DNA reads TGTGCCAGCAGCGAGACAGGGCAAGAGACCCAGTACTTC.